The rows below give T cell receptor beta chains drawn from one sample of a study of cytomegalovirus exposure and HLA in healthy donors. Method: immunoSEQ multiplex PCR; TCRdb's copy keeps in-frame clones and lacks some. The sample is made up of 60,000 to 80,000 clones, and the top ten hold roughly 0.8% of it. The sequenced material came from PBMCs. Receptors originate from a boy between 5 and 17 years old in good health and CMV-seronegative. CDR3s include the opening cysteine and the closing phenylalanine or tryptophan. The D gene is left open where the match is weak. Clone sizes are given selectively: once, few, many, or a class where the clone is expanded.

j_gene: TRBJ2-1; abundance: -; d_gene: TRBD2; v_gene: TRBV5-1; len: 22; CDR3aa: CASSWPLRGLAGGEQSYNEQFF; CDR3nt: TGCGCCAGCAGCTGGCCGTTACGGGGACTAGCGGGAGGGGAACAATCCTACAATGAGCAGTTCTTC
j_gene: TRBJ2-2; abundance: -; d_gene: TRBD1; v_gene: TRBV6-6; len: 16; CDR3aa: CASGIPTGASTGELFF; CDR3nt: TGTGCCAGCGGAATCCCGACAGGGGCGAGCACCGGGGAGCTGTTTTTT
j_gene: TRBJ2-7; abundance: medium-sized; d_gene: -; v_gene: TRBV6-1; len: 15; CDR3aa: CASSEGGTEHYEQYF; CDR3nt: TGTGCCAGCAGTGAAGGCGGGACAGAGCATTACGAGCAGTACTTC
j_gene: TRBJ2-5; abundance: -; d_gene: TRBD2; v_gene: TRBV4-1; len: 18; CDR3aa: CASSAPEGTSGHQETQYF; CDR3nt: TGCGCCAGCAGCGCGCCGGAAGGGACTAGCGGCCACCAAGAGACCCAGTACTTC
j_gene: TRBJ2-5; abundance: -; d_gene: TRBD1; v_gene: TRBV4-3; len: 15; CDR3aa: CASSPSRQGTETQYF; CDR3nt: TGCGCCAGCAGCCCCAGTCGACAGGGAACGGAGACCCAGTACTTC
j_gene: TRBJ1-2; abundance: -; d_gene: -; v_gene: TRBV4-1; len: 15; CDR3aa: CASSQDKRGVYGYTF; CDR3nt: TGCGCCAGCAGCCAAGATAAGCGGGGGGTCTATGGCTACACCTTC
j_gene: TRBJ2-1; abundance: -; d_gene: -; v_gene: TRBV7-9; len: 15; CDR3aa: CASSTRGDSYNEQFF; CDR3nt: TGTGCCAGCAGCACTAGGGGGGACAGCTACAATGAGCAGTTCTTC
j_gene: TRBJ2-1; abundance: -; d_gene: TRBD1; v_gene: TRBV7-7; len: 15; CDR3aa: CASSLGQGAENEQFF; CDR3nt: TGTGCCAGCAGCTTAGGGCAGGGGGCGGAAAATGAGCAGTTCTTC
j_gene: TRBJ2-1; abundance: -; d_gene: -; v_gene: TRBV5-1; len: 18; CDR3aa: CASSFSNVAPDYYNEQFF; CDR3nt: TGCGCCAGCAGTTTCTCTAATGTAGCACCTGACTACTACAATGAGCAGTTCTTC
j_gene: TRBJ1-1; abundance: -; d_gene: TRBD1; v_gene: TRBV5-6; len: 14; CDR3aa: CASSLNRGNTEAFF; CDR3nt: TGTGCCAGCAGCTTAAACAGGGGGAACACTGAAGCTTTCTTT
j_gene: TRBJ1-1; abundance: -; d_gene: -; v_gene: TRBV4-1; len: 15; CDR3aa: CASSQDLAGNTEAFF; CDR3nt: TGCGCCAGCAGCCAAGATTTGGCAGGGAACACTGAAGCTTTCTTT
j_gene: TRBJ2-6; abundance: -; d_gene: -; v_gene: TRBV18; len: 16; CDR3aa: CASSRIAGSGANVLTF; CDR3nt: TGTGCCAGCTCACGTATTGCGGGGAGCGGGGCCAACGTCCTGACTTTC
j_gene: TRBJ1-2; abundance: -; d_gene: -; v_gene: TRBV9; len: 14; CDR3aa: CASSVGGGVGGYTF; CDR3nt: TGTGCCAGCAGCGTAGGAGGGGGGGTCGGAGGCTACACCTTC
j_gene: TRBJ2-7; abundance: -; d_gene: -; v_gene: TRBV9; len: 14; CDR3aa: CASSAVGGQTKQYF; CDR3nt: TGTGCCAGCAGCGCCGTAGGGGGACAAACAAAGCAGTACTTC
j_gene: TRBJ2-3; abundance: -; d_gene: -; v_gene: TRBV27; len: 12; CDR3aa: CASSFLGDTQYF; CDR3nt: TGTGCCAGCAGTTTTCTCGGGGATACGCAGTATTTT
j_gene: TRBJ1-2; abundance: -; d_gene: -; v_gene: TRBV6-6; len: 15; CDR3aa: CASSPRQAEIYGYTF; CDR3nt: TGTGCCAGCAGTCCAAGACAGGCAGAGATCTATGGCTACACCTTC
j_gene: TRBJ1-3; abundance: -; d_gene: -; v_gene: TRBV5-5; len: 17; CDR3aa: CASSLVSGRDRGNTIYF; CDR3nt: TGTGCCAGCAGCTTGGTAAGTGGGAGGGATAGAGGAAACACCATATATTTT
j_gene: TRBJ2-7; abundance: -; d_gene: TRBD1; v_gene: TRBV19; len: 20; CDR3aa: CASSIGAGQGARPLSYEQYF; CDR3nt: TGTGCCAGTAGTATAGGAGCGGGACAGGGGGCGCGACCACTCTCCTACGAGCAGTACTTC
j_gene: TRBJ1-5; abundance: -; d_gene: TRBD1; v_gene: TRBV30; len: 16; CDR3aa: CAWSEQGAWSNQPQHF; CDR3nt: TGTGCCTGGAGCGAACAGGGGGCCTGGAGCAATCAGCCCCAGCATTTT
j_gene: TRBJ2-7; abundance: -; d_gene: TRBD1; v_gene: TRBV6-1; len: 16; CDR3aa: CASSEPIQGAIYEQYF; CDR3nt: TGTGCCAGCAGTGAACCCATCCAGGGGGCGATCTACGAGCAGTACTTC
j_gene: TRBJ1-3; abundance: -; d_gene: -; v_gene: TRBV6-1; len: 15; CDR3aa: CASSEARGSGNTIYF; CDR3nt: TGTGCCAGCAGTGAAGCGCGGGGATCTGGAAACACCATATATTTT
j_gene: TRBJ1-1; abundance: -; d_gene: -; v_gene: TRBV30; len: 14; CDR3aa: CAWNGGVMNTEAFF; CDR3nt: TGTGCCTGGAACGGGGGAGTCATGAACACTGAAGCTTTCTTT
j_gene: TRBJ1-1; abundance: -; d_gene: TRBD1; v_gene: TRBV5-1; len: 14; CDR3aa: CASRWDRANTEAFF; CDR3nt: TGCGCCAGCAGGTGGGACAGGGCGAACACTGAAGCTTTCTTT
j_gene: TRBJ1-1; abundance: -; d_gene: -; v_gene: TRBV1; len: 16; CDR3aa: CTSSRHGQEANTEAFF; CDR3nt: TGCACCAGCAGCCGTCATGGACAGGAGGCGAACACTGAAGCTTTCTTT
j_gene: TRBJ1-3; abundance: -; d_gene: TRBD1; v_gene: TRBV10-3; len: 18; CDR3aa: CAIQEAGQGWVSGNTIYF; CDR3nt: TGTGCCATCCAGGAGGCGGGACAGGGTTGGGTCTCTGGAAACACCATATATTTT
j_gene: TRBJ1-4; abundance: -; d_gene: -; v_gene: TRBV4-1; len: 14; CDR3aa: CASSQVTASEKLFF; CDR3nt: TGCGCCAGCAGCCAAGTGACTGCGTCCGAAAAACTGTTTTTT
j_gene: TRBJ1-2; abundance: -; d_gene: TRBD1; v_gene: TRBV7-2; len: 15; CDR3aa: CASSFSGTGVYGYTF; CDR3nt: TGTGCCAGCAGTTTCTCCGGGACAGGTGTCTATGGCTACACCTTC
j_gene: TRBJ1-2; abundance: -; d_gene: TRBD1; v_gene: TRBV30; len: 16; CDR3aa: CAWSATNRGRGYGYTF; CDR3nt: TGTGCCTGGAGTGCGACCAACAGGGGAAGGGGCTATGGCTACACCTTC
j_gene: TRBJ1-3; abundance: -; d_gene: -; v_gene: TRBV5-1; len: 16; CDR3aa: CASSLEPGTSGNTIYF; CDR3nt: TGCGCCAGCAGCTTGGAGCCGGGAACATCTGGAAACACCATATATTTT
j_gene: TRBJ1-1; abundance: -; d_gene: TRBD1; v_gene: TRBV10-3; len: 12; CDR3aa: CAIRSVDRGAFF; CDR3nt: TGTGCCATCAGATCAGTGGACAGGGGTGCTTTCTTT
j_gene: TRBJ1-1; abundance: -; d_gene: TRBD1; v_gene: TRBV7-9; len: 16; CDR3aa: CASSLAGTGPAPEAFF; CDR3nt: TGTGCCAGCAGCTTAGCGGGGACAGGGCCGGCTCCTGAAGCTTTCTTT
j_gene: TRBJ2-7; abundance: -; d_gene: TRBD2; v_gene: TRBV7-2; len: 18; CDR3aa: CASSSTGSGSALSYEQYF; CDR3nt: TGTGCCAGCAGCTCTACCGGTAGCGGGAGCGCACTCTCCTACGAGCAGTACTTC
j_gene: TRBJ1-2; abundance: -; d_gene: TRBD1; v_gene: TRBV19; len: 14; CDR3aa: CASTPDRAYYGYTF; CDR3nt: TGTGCCAGTACCCCGGACAGGGCATACTATGGCTACACCTTC
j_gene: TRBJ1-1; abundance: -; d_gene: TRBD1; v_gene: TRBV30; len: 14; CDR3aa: CAWQLGQVNTEAFF; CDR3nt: TGTGCCTGGCAACTTGGACAGGTGAACACTGAAGCTTTCTTT
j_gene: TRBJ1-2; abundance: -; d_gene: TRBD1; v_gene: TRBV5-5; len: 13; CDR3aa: CASRVGTEHGYTF; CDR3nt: TGTGCCAGCAGGGTCGGGACAGAGCATGGCTACACCTTC
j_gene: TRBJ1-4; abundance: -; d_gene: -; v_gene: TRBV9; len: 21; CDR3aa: CASSVGPRGKMGARPNEKLFF; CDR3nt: TGTGCCAGCAGCGTAGGTCCAAGGGGAAAGATGGGGGCCAGACCTAATGAAAAACTGTTTTTT
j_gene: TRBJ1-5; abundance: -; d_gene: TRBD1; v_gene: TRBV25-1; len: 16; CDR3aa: CASSDRQGANNQPQHF; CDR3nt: TGTGCCAGCAGTGATCGGCAGGGGGCCAACAATCAGCCCCAGCATTTT
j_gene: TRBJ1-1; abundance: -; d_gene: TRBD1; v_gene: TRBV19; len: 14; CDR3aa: CASSKPGQLTEAFF; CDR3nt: TGTGCCAGTAGTAAGCCGGGACAGCTCACTGAAGCTTTCTTT
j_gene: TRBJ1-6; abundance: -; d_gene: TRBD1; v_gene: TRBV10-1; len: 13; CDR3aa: CASSADRASPLHF; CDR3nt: TGCGCCAGCAGCGCAGACAGGGCATCACCCCTCCACTTT
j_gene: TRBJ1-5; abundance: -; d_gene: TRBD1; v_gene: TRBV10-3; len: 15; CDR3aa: CAIRGTGDSNQPQHF; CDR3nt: TGTGCCATCAGGGGGACAGGGGATAGCAATCAGCCCCAGCATTTT
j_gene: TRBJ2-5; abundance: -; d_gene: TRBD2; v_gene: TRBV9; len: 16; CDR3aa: CASSVAGGRAGETQYF; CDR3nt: TGTGCCAGCAGCGTAGCTGGCGGGAGGGCCGGGGAGACCCAGTACTTC
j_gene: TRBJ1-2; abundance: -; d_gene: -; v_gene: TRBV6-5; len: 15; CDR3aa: CASKRRERTNYGYTF; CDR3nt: TGTGCCAGCAAACGCCGGGAAAGGACTAACTATGGCTACACCTTC
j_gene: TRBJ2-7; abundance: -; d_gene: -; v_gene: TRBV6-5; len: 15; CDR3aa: CASRRGQFSSYEQYF; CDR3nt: TGTGCCAGCAGGCGTGGACAGTTCAGCTCCTACGAGCAGTACTTC
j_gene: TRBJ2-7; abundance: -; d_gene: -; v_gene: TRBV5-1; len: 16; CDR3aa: CASSLSWREYNGEQYF; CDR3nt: TGCGCCAGCAGCCTCTCGTGGAGGGAATACAACGGCGAGCAGTACTTC
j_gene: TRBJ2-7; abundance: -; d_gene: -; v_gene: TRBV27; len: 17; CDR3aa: CASSLSSVGRGNYEQYF; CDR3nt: TGTGCCAGCAGTTTATCGTCGGTGGGCAGGGGCAACTACGAGCAGTACTTC
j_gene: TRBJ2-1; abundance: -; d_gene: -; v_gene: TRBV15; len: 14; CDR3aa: CATREGDSYNEQFF; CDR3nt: TGTGCCACCAGGGAGGGAGATTCCTACAATGAGCAGTTCTTC
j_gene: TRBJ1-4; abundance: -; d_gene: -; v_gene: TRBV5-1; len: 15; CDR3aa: CASSPSRGIREKLFF; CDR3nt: TGCGCCAGCAGCCCCTCCCGCGGGATCAGGGAAAAACTGTTTTTT
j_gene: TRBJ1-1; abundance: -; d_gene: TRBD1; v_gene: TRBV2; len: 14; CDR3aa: CASNLQGLNTEAFF; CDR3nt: TGTGCCAGCAACCTACAGGGGCTGAACACTGAAGCTTTCTTT
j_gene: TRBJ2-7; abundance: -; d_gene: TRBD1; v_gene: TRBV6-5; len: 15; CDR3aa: CASSNYQGQGYEQYF; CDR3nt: TGTGCCAGCAGTAACTACCAAGGACAGGGCTACGAGCAGTACTTC
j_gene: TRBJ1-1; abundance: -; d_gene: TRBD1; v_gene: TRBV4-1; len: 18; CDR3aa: CASSQSGTGGSVNTEAFF; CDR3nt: TGCGCCAGCAGCCAGTCCGGGACAGGGGGCTCAGTGAACACTGAAGCTTTCTTT
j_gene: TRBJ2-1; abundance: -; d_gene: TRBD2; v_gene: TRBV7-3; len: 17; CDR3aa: CASSLRGAGGPNNEQFF; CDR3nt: TGTGCCAGCAGCCTTAGGGGAGCGGGGGGCCCAAACAATGAGCAGTTCTTC
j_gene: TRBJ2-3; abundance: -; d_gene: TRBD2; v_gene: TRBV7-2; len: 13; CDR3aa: CASSPGLNNRWYF; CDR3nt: TGTGCCAGCAGCCCGGGACTAAATAATCGGTGGTATTTT
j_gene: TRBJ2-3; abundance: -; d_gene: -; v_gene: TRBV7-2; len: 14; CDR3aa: CASSLAAAGDTQYF; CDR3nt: TGTGCCAGCAGCTTAGCGGCTGCTGGAGATACGCAGTATTTT
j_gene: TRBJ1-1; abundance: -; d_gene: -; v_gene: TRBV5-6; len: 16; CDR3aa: CASSLGPMAGRTEAFF; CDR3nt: TGTGCCAGCAGCTTAGGCCCCATGGCGGGTAGGACTGAAGCTTTCTTT
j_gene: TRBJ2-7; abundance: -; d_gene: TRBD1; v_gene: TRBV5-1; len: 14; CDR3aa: CASSLEGASYEQYF; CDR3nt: TGCGCCAGCAGCTTGGAGGGGGCTTCCTACGAGCAGTACTTC